What follows is one T cell receptor beta chain and its context. Primers for the PCR totalled 60 Vbeta and 13 Jbeta. The authors' processing: Roughly 80 million unique TCR beta chains, roughly 11 million of them shared, were counted by a later analysis. Measured with immunoSEQ multiplex PCR; TCRdb has only the in-frame clones, and not every one. Clone size and the V and J calls come from that table; the DNA yielded D and trimming. The repertoire holds 150,000 to 200,000 clones, with around three quarters as singletons. CDR1 is MGHDK and CDR2 is SYGVNS in the germline V gene. V shed 4 bases and J shed 3 bases, with 15 bases lying between them. This CDR3 is built from 16 residues. This entry comes from a study of cytomegalovirus exposure and HLA in healthy donors.

The material sequenced was PBMCs. The receptor was isolated from a woman aged 45-65 years in good health and CMV-seronegative. The chain recombines TRBV25-1 with TRBJ2-2, with a weak D call TRBD1 (5 bases). CDR3 in DNA: TGTGCCAGCAGTGCCTCCAGGGAAATGGACACCGGGGAGCTGTTTTTT. It encodes CASSASREMDTGELFF. Based on the CDR3 plus reference TRBV25-1 and TRBJ2-2, the full variable domain is EADIYQTPRYLVIGTGKKITLECSQTMGHDKMYWYQQDPGMELHLIHYSYGVNSTEKGDLSSESTVSRIRTEHFPLTLESARPSHTSQYLCASSASREMDTGELFFGEGSRLTVL.